This T cell receptor beta chain originates from a study of high-grade serous ovarian cancer treatment subgroups. The overall study: Each sample yielded on average approximately 7,700 unique TCR beta rearrangements from over 12,000 reads.

The CDR3 spans 11 residues. After removal of 8 bases from V and 3 bases from J, the junction contained 3 bases not matched to a gene. Germline V lookup: CDR1 GTSNPN, CDR2 SVGIG (reference sequence). The study's findings and limits: Same-patient tumor repertoires overlapped at roughly 0.11 to 0.79; different patients barely overlapped.

Tumor samples were taken before definitive surgery or chemotherapy. With regard to this clone: What it recognizes is unknown.

Clones were read by immunoSEQ multiplex PCR, and TCRdb kept only the in-frame ones, dropping some. The sample shows around 1,700 clones, roughly 82% of them seen only once. The V gene is TRBV30, the J gene TRBJ1-2; 7 bases match TRBD1. The specimen sequenced was tumor tissue. The sequence was obtained from a human donor with high-grade serous ovarian cancer. CDR3 coding DNA: TGTGCCCAAGACAGGGACTATGGCTACACCTTC. As protein: CAQDRDYGYTF.